A single sample is the source of the 9 T cell receptor beta chains below, sequenced in a study of radiotherapy plus CTLA-4 blockade in lung cancer. Assay: immunoSEQ multiplex PCR; the TCRdb copy retains only in-frame clones and omits some. The sample lists about 87,000 clones; approximately 86% were seen once. This material consisted of peripheral blood, taken from a patient treated with radiotherapy plus ipilimumab. These receptors originate from a human donor with non-small cell lung cancer that progressed on radiotherapy plus ipilimumab.

This chain connects TRBV18 to TRBJ1-5, with TRBD1 identical over 8 bases. This CDR3 has 15 residues. The V gene end was trimmed by 3 bases and the J gene end by 6 bases; junction bases not matched to a gene: 7. CDR1 is KGHSH and CDR2 is LQKENI in the germline V gene. CDR3 bases: TGTGCCAGCTCACCTACGACAGGGGAGGTTCAGCCCCAGCATTTT. Translated: CASSPTTGEVQPQHF. Variable domain in full (rest from reference TRBV18 and TRBJ1-5): NAGVMQNPRHLVRRRGQEARLRCSPMKGHSHVYWYRQLPEEGLKFMVYLQKENIIDESGMPKERFSAEFPKEGPSILRIQQVVRGDSAAYFCASSPTTGEVQPQHFGDGTRLSIL.

This rearrangement joins TRBV7-9 to TRBJ2-2, with 7 bases that match TRBD1. The trim removed 4 bases at V and 4 bases at J, leaving 6 bases unmatched. Germline CDR1 reads SEHNR; CDR2 reads FQNEAQ (reference sequence). The CDR3 sequence is 15 residues long. CDR3 region: CASSSPDRRTGELFF. Written as DNA, the CDR3 is TGTGCCAGCAGCTCCCCGGACAGGCGCACCGGGGAGCTGTTTTTT.

The chain is built from TRBV5-1 and TRBJ1-4; D might be TRBD1 (5 bases). Per the germline V gene, CDR1 is SGHRS and CDR2 is YFSETQ. The CDR3 spans 17 residues. V was trimmed by 4 bases and J by 8 bases, leaving 24 bases between them. CDR3: CASSPTLWDGVNEKLFF. The CDR3 DNA reads TGCGCCAGCAGCCCAACACTCTGGGACGGAGTGAACGAAAAACTGTTTTTT. The variable domain in full, completed from reference TRBV5-1 and TRBJ1-4, reads KAGVTQTPRYLIKTRGQQVTLSCSPISGHRSVSWYQQTPGQGLQFLFEYFSETQRNKGNFPGRFSGRQFSNSRSEMNVSTLELGDSALYLCASSPTLWDGVNEKLFFGSGTQLSVL.

The chain carries TRBV27 and TRBJ2-7; TRBD1 aligns across 8 bases. From germline, CDR1 is MNHEY and CDR2 SMNVEV (reference sequence). The CDR3 consists of 16 residues. Trimming at V came to 6 bases and at J to 0 bases, leaving 10 bases not matched to a gene. Here the CDR3 DNA reads TGTGCCAGCAGGCATAAGACAGGGGTAAACTCCTACGAGCAGTACTTC. This gives the protein CASRHKTGVNSYEQYF.

The chain uses TRBV21-1 and TRBJ2-3; the DNA was not used to check the table's D call, TRBD2. TRBV21-1 is given as a pseudogene. The CDR3 totals 10 residues. The CDR3 protein is CASKNRTQYF. DNA for the CDR3: TGTGCCAGCAAAAATAGAACGCAGTATTTT.

The gene calls are TRBV6-5 and TRBJ1-1, with 8 bases aligning to TRBD1. The CDR3 has 13 amino acids. After removal of 5 bases from V and 6 bases from J, the junction contained 5 bases not matched to a gene. Germline CDR1 reads MNHEY; CDR2 reads SVGAGI. CDR3 DNA: TGTGCCAGCAGTGGACAGGGAAGGCCTGAAGCTTTCTTT. It specifies CASSGQGRPEAFF.

This clone was found once. The genes are TRBV5-4 and TRBJ2-4; 9 nucleotides match TRBD2. The germline CDR1 and CDR2 sequences are SGHNT and YYREEE (reference sequence). The CDR3 length is 19 residues. After removal of 0 bases from V and 1 base from J, the junction contained 11 bases not matched to a gene. The CDR3 is CASSLEGPSGNFAKNIQYF. In DNA, the CDR3 is TGTGCCAGCAGCTTGGAGGGGCCTAGCGGGAATTTTGCCAAAAACATTCAGTACTTC.

The genes are TRBV7-2 and TRBJ2-2; TRBD1 aligns across 7 bases. The CDR3 contains 17 residues. In germline, CDR1 is SGHTA, CDR2 FQGNSA. V was pared by 5 bases and J by 6 bases, with 15 bases of the junction left unmatched. CDR3 sequence: CASSDRQGSWLAGELFF. The CDR3 bases are TGTGCCAGCAGCGACCGACAGGGTAGTTGGTTGGCCGGGGAGCTGTTTTTT.

This clone was recorded only once. This sample includes further DNA sequences coding for the same CDR3. V and J are TRBV25-1 and TRBJ2-5; 8 bases map to TRBD1. Per the germline V gene, CDR1 is MGHDK and CDR2 is SYGVNS. The CDR3 consists of 13 residues. Trimming at V came to 5 bases and at J to 5 bases, leaving 4 bases not matched to a gene. The CDR3 reads CASSRRTGETQYF. Here the CDR3 DNA reads TGTGCCAGCAGTAGGCGGACAGGGGAGACCCAGTACTTC.